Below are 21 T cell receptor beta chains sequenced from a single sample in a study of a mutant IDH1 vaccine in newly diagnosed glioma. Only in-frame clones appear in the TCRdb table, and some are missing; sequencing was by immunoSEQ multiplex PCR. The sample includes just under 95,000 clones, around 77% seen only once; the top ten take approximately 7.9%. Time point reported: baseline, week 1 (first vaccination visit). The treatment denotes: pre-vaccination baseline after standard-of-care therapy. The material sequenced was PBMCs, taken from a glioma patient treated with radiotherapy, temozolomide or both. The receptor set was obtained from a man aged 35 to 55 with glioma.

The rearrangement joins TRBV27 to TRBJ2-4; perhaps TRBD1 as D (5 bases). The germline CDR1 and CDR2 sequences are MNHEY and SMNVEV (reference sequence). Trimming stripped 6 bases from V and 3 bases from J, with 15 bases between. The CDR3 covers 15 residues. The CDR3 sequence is CASRTHRFGKNIQYF. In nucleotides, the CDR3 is TGTGCCAGCAGAACCCACAGGTTTGGCAAAAACATTCAGTACTTC.

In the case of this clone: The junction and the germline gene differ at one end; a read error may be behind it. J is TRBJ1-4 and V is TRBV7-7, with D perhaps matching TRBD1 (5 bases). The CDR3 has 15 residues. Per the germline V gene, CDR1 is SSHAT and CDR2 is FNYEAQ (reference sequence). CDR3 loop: CASSREPGDLEKLFF. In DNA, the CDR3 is TGTGCTAGCAGCAGGGAGCCGGGAGATCTCGAAAAACTGTTTTTT.

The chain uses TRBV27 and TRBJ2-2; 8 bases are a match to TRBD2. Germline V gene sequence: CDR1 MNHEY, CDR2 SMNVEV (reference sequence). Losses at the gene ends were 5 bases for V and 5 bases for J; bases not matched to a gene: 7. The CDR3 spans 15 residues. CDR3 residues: CASSQSGRGTGELFF. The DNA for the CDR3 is TGTGCCAGCAGTCAAAGCGGGAGAGGTACCGGGGAGCTGTTTTTT.

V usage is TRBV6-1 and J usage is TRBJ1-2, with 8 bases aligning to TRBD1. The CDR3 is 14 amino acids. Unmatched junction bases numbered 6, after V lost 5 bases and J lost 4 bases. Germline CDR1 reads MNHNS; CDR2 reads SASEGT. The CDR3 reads CASSPDREAYGYTF. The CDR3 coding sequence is TGTGCCAGCAGTCCGGACAGGGAGGCCTATGGCTACACCTTC.

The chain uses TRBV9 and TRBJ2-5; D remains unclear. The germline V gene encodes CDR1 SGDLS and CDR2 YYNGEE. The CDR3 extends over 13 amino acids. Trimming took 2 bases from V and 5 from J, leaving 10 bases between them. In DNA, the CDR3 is TGTGCCAGCAGCGTCGATGGGGTGGAGACCCAGTACTTC. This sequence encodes CASSVDGVETQYF.

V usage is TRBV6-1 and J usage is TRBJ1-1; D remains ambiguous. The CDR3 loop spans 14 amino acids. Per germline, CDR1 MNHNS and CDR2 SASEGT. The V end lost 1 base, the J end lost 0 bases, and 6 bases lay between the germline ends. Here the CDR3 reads CASSEGVMNTEAFF. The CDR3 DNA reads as TGTGCCAGCAGTGAAGGAGTTATGAACACTGAAGCTTTCTTT.

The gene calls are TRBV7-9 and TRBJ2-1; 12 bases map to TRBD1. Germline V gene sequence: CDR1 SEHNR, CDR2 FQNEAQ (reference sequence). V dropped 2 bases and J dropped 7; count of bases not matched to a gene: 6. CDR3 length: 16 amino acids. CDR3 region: CASSLLGQGAGNEQFF. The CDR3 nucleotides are TGTGCCAGCAGCTTACTGGGACAGGGGGCAGGTAATGAGCAGTTCTTC.

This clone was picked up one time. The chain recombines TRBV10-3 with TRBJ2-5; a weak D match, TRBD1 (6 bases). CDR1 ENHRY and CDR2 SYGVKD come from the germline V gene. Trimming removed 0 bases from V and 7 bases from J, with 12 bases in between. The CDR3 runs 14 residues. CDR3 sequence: CAISESGARGTQYF. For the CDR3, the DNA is TGTGCCATCAGTGAGTCGGGGGCGCGCGGGACCCAGTACTTC.

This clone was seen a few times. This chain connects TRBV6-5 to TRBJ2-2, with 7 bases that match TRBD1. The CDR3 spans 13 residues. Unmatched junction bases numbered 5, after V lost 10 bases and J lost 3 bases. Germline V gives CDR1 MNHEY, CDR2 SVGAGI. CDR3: CATSQGYTGELFF. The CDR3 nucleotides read TGTGCCACCTCACAGGGGTACACCGGGGAGCTGTTTTTT.

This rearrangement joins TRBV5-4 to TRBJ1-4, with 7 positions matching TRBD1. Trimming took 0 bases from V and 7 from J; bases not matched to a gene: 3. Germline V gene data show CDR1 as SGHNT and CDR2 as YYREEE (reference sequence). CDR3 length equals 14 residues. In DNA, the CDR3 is TGTGCCAGCAGCTTGGAGGGGGCCGGTGAAAAACTGTTTTTT. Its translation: CASSLEGAGEKLFF.

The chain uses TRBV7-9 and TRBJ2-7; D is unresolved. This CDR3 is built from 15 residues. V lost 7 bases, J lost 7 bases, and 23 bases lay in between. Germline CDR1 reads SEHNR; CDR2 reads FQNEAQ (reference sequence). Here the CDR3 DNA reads TGTGCCAGCAACTCCCTGGGCCAGCGCGTTAATGAGCAGTACTTC. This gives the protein CASNSLGQRVNEQYF.

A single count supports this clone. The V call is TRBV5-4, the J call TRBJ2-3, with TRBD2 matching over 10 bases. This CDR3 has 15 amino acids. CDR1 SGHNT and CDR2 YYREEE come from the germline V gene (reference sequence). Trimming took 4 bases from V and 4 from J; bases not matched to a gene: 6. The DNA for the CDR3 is TGTGCCAGCAGCACCGGGACTAGCGAACCAGATACGCAGTATTTT. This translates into CASSTGTSEPDTQYF.

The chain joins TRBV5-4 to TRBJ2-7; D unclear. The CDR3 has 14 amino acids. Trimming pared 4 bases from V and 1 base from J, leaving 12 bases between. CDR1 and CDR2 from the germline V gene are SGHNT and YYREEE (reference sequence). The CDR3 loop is CASSLGWGSYEQYF. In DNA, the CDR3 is TGTGCCAGCAGCCTCGGCTGGGGATCCTACGAGCAGTACTTC.

CDR3 sequence (DNA): TGTGCCAGCAGCTCGGACAGGGACGAGACCCAGTACTTC. Translating gives CASSSDRDETQYF. The chain joins TRBV11-3 to TRBJ2-5; 8 bases map to TRBD1. Germline CDR1 SGHNT, CDR2 YENEEA. The V segment lost 4 bases and the J segment 5 bases; nucleotides outside the gene matches: 3. The CDR3 totals 13 residues.

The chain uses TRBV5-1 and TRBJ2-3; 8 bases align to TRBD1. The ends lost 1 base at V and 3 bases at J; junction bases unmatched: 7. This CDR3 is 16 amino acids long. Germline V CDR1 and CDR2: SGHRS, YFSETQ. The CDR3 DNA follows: TGCGCCAGCAGCTTGAACGGACAGGGTGGAACAGATACGCAGTATTTT. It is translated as CASSLNGQGGTDTQYF.

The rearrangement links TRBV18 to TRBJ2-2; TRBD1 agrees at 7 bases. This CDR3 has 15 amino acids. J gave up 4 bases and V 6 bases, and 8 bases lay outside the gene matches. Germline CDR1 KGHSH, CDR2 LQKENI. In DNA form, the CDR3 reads TGTGCCAGCTCGCCCGGGACAGCTGGCACCGGGGAGCTGTTTTTT. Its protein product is CASSPGTAGTGELFF.

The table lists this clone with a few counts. For the CDR3, the DNA is TGTGCCAGCAGTTTATTAGGGACTAGCGGATACGAGCAGTACTTC. Protein product: CASSLLGTSGYEQYF. This chain joins TRBV27 and TRBJ2-7, with TRBD2 matching 11 bases. Unmatched junction bases numbered 3, after V lost 1 base and J lost 4 bases. CDR3 length: 15 amino acids. Germline V gene sequence: CDR1 MNHEY, CDR2 SMNVEV (reference sequence).

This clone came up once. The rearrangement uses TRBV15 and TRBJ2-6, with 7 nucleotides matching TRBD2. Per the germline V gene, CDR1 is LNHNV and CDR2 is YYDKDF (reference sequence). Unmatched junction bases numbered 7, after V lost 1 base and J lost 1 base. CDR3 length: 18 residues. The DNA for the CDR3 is TGTGCCACCAGCAGAGTGCTGGGGGGGAGGTCTGGGGCCAACGTCCTGACTTTC. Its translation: CATSRVLGGRSGANVLTF.

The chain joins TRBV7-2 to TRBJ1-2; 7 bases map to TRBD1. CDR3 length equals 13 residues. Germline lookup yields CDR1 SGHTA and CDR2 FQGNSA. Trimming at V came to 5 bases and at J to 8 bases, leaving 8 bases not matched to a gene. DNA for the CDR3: TGTGCCAGCAGCCCACGGACAGGAGTCGGCTACACCTTC. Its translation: CASSPRTGVGYTF.

This CDR3 reads CASSQDWQGAYNEQFF. CDR3 DNA: TGTGCCAGCAGCCAAGATTGGCAGGGGGCCTACAATGAGCAGTTCTTC. The rearrangement joins TRBV14 to TRBJ2-1; 7 bases fit TRBD1. The germline V gene has CDR1 SGHDN and CDR2 FVKESK. J lost 2 bases, V lost 0 bases, and 4 bases had no gene match. The CDR3 covers 16 residues.

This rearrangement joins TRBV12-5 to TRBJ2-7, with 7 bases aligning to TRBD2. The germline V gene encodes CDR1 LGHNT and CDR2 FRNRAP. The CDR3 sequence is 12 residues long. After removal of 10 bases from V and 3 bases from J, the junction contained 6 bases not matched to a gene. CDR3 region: CAKDGGSYEQYF. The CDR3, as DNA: TGTGCTAAGGACGGGGGGAGCTACGAGCAGTACTTC.